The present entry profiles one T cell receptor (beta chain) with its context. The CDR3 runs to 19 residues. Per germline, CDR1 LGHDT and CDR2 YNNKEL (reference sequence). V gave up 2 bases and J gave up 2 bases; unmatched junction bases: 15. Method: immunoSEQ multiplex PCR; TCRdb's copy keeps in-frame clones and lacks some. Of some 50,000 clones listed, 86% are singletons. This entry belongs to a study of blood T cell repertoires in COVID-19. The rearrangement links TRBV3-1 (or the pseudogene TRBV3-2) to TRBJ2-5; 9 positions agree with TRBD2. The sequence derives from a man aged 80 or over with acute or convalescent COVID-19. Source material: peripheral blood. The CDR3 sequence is CASSQPPVGIAGVQETQYF. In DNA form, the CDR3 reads TGTGCCAGCAGCCAACCCCCTGTCGGCATAGCGGGGGTACAAGAGACCCAGTACTTC.